This is a list of T cell receptor beta chains from one sample in a study of T cell responses to AZD1222 COVID-19 vaccine. Produced via immunoSEQ multiplex PCR; TCRdb's table is partial and in-frame only. The repertoire holds about 99,000 clones, with 80% to 95% as singletons. Sample: peripheral blood, taken 28 days after the second AZD1222 dose. The origin of the receptors is an adult who received the AZD1222 COVID-19 vaccine. CDR3s leave out the opening cysteine and the closing phenylalanine or tryptophan.

>14|TRBV19
ASSSRGQADNSPLH
>13|TRBV5-1
ASSSGGGPNYGYT
>11|TRBV29-1
SVGQATNEKLF
>11|TRBV2
ASSLGPVNEQF
>15|TRBV11-2
ASSPDVLSSGSHEQF
>11|TRBV27
ASSLPHRGTQY
>13|TRBV6-5
ASSYRDRENYGYT
>13|TRBV19
ASTPPGTTGNTIY
>13|TRBV19
ASSIFGSDGETQY
>12|TRBV5-4
ASSLSQMNTEAF
>11|TRBV7-6
ASRIGTGGTQY
>11|TRBV15
AATTGVKNIQY
>14|TRBV5-1
ASSLGTGQTIYEQY
>13|TRBV19
ASSTPRALDGELF